This record concerns one T cell receptor beta chain sequence. This clone showed up just a few times. The antigen it binds to is not known. There are no base qualities to consult, and no much larger clone falls within one base. Taken from the germline V gene (reference sequence), the CDR1 and CDR2 loops are GTSNPN and SVGIG. Trimming takes 4 bases from V and 10 bases from J, and the germline ends sit 14 bases apart. Including the terminal cysteine and phenylalanine, the CDR3 comprises 13 residues. The kept DNA is CDR3 alone, 39 bases in frame from the first base. The data are from a study of PD-1 blockade in classical Hodgkin lymphoma (dated by TCRdb to the early 2020s). Regarding the study in general: Nivolumab dosing was 3 mg/kg intravenously every 2 weeks, continuing until either disease progression or unacceptable toxicity. A peripheral blood immune signature of response to PD-1 blockade in classical Hodgkin lymphoma was defined using TCR beta sequencing and CyTOF.

Sample time point, as interpreted from the label and publication: cycle 2 day 1 (C2D1) of nivolumab. Relapse after autologous stem cell transplantation had occurred in all trial patients, and cohorts A, B and C were distinguished by prior brentuximab vedotin exposure. The trial cohort comprised around 60 patients with relapsed/refractory classical Hodgkin lymphoma whose best overall responses were complete response, partial response or progressive disease. Trial patients were treated with single-agent nivolumab in the multi-cohort phase II CheckMate 205 trial. Best overall response was determined by an independent review committee according to the 2007 International Working Group response criteria. Trial PBMCs were collected just before the start of nivolumab (C1D1) and during therapy at cycle 2 day 1 and cycle 4 day 1. Peripheral blood was collected in 8 mL Vacutainer Cell Preparation Tubes, from which PBMCs were isolated by centrifugation and then cryopreserved.

Genomic DNA was isolated using the Qiagen DNeasy kit from unsorted PBMCs as well as from negatively selected CD4+ and CD8+ fractions. TCR beta CDR3 regions were amplified by immunoSEQ multiplex PCR using primers annealing to V and J segments. A synthetic immune receptor repertoire was used to minimize amplification bias, and any residual bias was removed computationally once sequencing was done. The published analysis was carried out like this. Repertoire diversity was quantified as the Shannon entropy index using custom Python scripts. Unsorted, CD4+ and CD8+ repertoires were analyzed separately, except for combined analyses in which CD4+ and CD8+ sequences were merged in silico. Clonal expansion was defined as a frequency increase of at least 2-fold after treatment compared with C1D1, and clones undetected at baseline were assigned a pseudocount of 0.5. Singleton clones were defined as clones with 0 or 1 copy at C1D1, and non-singleton clones were defined as clones with 2 or more copies. Clones expanded in unsorted samples were labelled as CD4+, CD8+ or unknown by matching protein sequences in sorted samples from the same patient. Wilcoxon tests were applied to paired samples to test diversity changes from C1D1 to C4D1. As stored in TCRdb, this immuneACCESS dataset retains in-frame rearrangements with V and J assigned. A fraction of the clones does not appear; measured against another copy, unresolved V genes explain less than half of the discrepancy, and the remainder lacks a known reason. V, J and clone size reflect that table, while D and trimming were determined from the DNA. The sample table shows 15,000 to 20,000 clones, and 75% to 85% are seen once. The ten top clones hold roughly 19% of the sample.

What the work shows at the level of the full study, not this receptor alone: Diversity was lower in patients who began nivolumab less than 1 year after ASCT, so these patients were left out of later analyses to avoid confounding by immune reconstitution. The study was limited to a single clinical trial cohort, and causes of repertoire differences, possibly disease activity or prior therapy, remained undefined. CD4+ but not CD8+ TCR diversity rose significantly by C4D1 (p=0.0027 vs p=0.16), most apparent in complete responders (p=0.02). Among trial patients, those achieving complete response had baseline diversity similar to that of newly diagnosed patients, while diversity was significantly lower in partial responders and progressors. Baseline TCR diversity was reported to be lower in newly diagnosed patients than in healthy donors, and even lower in relapsed/refractory patients.

The sequenced sample was peripheral blood mononuclear cells (PBMCs), obtained before the second cycle of nivolumab. This TCR was sampled from a human donor with classical Hodgkin lymphoma. The chain links TRBV30 with TRBJ1-6, with the D segment identity uncertain. In nucleotide form, the sequence is TGTGCCTGGAACCAGCGGTGGGGATCACCCCTCCACTTT. The resulting protein is CAWNQRWGSPLHF.